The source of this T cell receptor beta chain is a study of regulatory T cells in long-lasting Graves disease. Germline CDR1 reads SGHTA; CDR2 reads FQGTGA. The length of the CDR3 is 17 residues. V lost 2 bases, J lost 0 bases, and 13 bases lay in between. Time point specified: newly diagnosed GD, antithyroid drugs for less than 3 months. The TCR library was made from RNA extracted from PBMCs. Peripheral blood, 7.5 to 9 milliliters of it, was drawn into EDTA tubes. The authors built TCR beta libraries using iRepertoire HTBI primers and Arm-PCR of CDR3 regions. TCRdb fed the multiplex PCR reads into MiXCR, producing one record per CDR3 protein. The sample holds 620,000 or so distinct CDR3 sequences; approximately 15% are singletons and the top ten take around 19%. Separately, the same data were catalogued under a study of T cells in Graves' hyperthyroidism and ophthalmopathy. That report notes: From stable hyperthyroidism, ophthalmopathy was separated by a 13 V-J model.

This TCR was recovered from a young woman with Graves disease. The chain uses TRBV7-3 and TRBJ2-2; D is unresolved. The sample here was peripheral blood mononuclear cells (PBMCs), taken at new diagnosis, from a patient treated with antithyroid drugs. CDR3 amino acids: CASSLPRKSANTGELFF. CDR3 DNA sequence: TGTGCCAGCAGCTTACCCAGGAAATCGGCGAACACCGGGGAGCTGTTTTTT.